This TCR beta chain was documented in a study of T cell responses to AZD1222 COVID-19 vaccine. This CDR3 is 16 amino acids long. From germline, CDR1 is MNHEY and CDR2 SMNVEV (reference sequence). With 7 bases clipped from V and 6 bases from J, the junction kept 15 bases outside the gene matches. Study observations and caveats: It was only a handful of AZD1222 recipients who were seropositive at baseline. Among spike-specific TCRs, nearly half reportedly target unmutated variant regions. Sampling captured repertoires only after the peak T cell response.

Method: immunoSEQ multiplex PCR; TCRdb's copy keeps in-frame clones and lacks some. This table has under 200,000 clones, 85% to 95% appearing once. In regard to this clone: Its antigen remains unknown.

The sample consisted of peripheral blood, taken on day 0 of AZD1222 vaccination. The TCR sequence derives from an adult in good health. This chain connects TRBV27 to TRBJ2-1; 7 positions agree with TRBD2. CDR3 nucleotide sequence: TGTGCCAGCAACCAGGTTGGGTGGGGAGGGCCCAATGAGCAGTTCTTC. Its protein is CASNQVGWGGPNEQFF.